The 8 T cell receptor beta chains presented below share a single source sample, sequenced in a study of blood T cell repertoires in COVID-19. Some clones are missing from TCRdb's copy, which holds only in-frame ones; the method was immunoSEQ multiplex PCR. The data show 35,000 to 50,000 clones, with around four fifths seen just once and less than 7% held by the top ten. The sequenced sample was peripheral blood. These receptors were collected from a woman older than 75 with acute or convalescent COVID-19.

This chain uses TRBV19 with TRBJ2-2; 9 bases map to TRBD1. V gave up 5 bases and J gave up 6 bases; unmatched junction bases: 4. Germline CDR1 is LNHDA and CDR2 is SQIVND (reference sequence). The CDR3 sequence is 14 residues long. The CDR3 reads CASSVGQGPGELFF. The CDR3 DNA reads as TGTGCCAGTAGTGTCGGACAGGGGCCCGGGGAGCTGTTTTTT.

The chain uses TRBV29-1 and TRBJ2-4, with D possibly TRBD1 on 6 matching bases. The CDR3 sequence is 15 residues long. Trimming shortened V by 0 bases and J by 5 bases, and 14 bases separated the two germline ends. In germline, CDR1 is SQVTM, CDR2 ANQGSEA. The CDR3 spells CSVEDQRTAENIQYF. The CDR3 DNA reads TGCAGCGTTGAAGATCAGAGGACAGCAGAAAACATTCAGTACTTC.

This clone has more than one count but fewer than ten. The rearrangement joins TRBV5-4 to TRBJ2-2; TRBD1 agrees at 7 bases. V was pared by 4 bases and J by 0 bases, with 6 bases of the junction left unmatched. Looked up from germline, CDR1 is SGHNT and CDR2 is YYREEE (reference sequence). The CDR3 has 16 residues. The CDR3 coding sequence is TGTGCCAGCAGCCCCCGGACAGGCCCGAACACCGGGGAGCTGTTTTTT. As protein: CASSPRTGPNTGELFF.

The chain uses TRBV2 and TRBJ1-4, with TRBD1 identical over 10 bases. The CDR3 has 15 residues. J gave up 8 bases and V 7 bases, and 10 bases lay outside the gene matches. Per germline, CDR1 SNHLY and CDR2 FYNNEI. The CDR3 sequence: CASTRLGTGDEKLFF. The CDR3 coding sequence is TGTGCCAGCACCAGACTCGGGACAGGGGACGAAAAACTGTTTTTT.

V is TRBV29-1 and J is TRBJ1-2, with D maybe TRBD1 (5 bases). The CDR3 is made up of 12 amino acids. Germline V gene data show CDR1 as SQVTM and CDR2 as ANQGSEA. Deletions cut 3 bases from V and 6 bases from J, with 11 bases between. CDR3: CSVDPRANGYTF. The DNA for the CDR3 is TGCAGCGTTGATCCCAGGGCCAATGGCTACACCTTC. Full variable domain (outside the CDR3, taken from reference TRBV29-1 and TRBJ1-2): SAVISQKPSRDICQRGTSLTIQCQVDSQVTMMFWYRQQPGQSLTLIATANQGSEATYESGFVIDKFPISRPNLTFSTLTVSNMSPEDSSIYLCSVDPRANGYTFGSGTRLTVV.

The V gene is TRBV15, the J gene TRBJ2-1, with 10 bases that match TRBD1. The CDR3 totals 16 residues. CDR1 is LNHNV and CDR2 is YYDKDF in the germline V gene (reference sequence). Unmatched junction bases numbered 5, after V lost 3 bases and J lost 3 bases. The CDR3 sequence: CATSSIRDRGYNEQFF. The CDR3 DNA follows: TGTGCCACCAGCAGTATTAGGGACAGGGGCTACAATGAGCAGTTCTTC.

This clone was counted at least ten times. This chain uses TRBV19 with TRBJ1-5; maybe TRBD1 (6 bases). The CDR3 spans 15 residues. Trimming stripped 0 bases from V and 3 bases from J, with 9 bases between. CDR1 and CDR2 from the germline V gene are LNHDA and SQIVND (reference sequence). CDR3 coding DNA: TGTGCCAGTAGTATAGAGCCAGGGGCCAATCAGCCCCAGCATTTT. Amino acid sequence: CASSIEPGANQPQHF.

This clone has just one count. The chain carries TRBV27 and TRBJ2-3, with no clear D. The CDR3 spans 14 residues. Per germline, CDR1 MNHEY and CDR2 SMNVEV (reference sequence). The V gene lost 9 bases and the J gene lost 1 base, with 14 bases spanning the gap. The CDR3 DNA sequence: TGTGCCAGAAGAGGCCTCATCCGCACAGATACGCAGTATTTT. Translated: CARRGLIRTDTQYF.